This TCR beta chain was sequenced during a study of T cells in localized non-small cell lung cancer. Study-wide findings and caveats: Paired adjacent lung recovered a median around 60 of the top 100 tumor clones. Tumor showed lower T cell clonality than uninvolved adjacent lung, where it was highest. Heterogeneity cannot be ruled out, as sequencing used one tumor region only.

Produced via immunoSEQ multiplex PCR; TCRdb's table is partial and in-frame only. The table records about 1,500 clones, approximately 20% of them present only once. A word on this clone: Its antigen remains unidentified.

Two independent pathologists confirmed no atypia in lung taken at least 2 cm from tumor. The V and J ends lost 1 base and 6 bases, in that order; junction bases with no gene match: 4. This CDR3 spans 15 amino acids. Looked up from germline, CDR1 is SGHNT and CDR2 is YENEEA. V and J are TRBV11-3 and TRBJ2-2, with 8 bases identical to TRBD1. This specimen consisted of normal lung tissue next to the tumor, obtained before any cancer treatment. The receptor comes from a female donor over 55 with stage I lung adenocarcinoma. This chain's CDR3 is CASSLVTGGSGELFF. The CDR3 DNA reads as TGTGCCAGCAGCTTAGTCACAGGGGGTTCCGGGGAGCTGTTTTTT.